The 9 T cell receptor beta chains below come from one sample, sequenced in a study of shared clonotypes between healthy human individuals. Repertoires were generated with immunoSEQ multiplex PCR, while TCRdb's copy carries only in-frame clones and drops some. This table has about 980,000 clones, 76% appearing once. The specimen sequenced was memory CD4+ T cells sorted from blood. Subset here: CD45RA-negative fraction. Receptors originate from a man younger than 35 in good health.

The chain is built from TRBV18 and TRBJ2-3, with D hard to call. V lost 1 base and J 0 bases, leaving 8 bases between the germline ends. The CDR3 contains 15 residues. The germline V gene encodes CDR1 KGHSH and CDR2 LQKENI. Written as DNA, the CDR3 is TGTGCCAGCTCACCACTGGCGCAGAGCACAGATACGCAGTATTTT. It encodes CASSPLAQSTDTQYF.

Note on this clone: The sample contains more than one DNA sequence encoding this CDR3. This chain joins TRBV7-2 and TRBJ2-7, with 8 nucleotides matching TRBD2. The CDR3 contains 16 residues. Per the germline V gene, CDR1 is SGHTA and CDR2 is FQGNSA. The trim removed 1 base at V and 2 bases at J, leaving 7 bases unmatched. The CDR3: CASSLEFTSGPYEQYF. CDR3 nucleotide sequence: TGTGCCAGCAGCTTAGAATTCACTAGCGGTCCCTACGAGCAGTACTTC.

Only one count was recorded for this clone. This chain links TRBV6-5 with TRBJ1-2, with D tentatively TRBD1 (5 bases). V was trimmed by 2 bases and J by 8 bases, leaving 12 bases between them. The V gene's germline CDR1 is MNHEY and CDR2 SVGAGI. The CDR3 totals 13 residues. The CDR3 protein is CASSYAGGSGYTF. CDR3 coding DNA: TGTGCCAGCAGTTACGCGGGGGGAAGCGGCTACACCTTC.

This chain uses TRBV5-6 with TRBJ2-7, with a tentative D call TRBD2 (5 bases). V gave up 3 bases and J gave up 5 bases, with 18 bases separating them. This CDR3 is built from 15 residues. Germline V gene data show CDR1 as SGHDT and CDR2 as YYEEEE. The CDR3 is CASSWPGAGVDEQYF. The CDR3 region has the DNA TGTGCCAGCAGCTGGCCAGGTGCGGGTGTCGACGAGCAGTACTTC.

This clone was observed at least ten times. The CDR3: CASTRTGLWGVDEQFF. The CDR3 DNA follows: TGTGCCAGCACCCGGACAGGACTTTGGGGGGTGGATGAGCAGTTCTTC. The V and J genes are TRBV2 and TRBJ2-1; weak D call: TRBD1 (7 bases). V lost 7 bases and J 8 bases, leaving 24 bases between the germline ends. The germline V gene encodes CDR1 SNHLY and CDR2 FYNNEI. The CDR3 extends over 16 amino acids.

This clone appeared a few times. The V and J genes are TRBV30 and TRBJ1-4; D gene unclear. The CDR3 sequence is 14 residues long. V lost 0 bases to trimming and J lost 5 bases, with 10 bases between them. CDR1 is GTSNPN, CDR2 SVGIG, per germline (reference sequence). In DNA form, the CDR3 reads TGTGCCTGGAGTGTATCGAAAACGAATGAAAAACTGTTTTTT. This translates into CAWSVSKTNEKLFF.

The rearrangement uses TRBV6-1 and TRBJ2-7, with D possibly being TRBD1 (6 bases). Trimming stripped 3 bases from V and 2 bases from J, with 11 bases between. Germline V lookup: CDR1 MNHNS, CDR2 SASEGT. CDR3 length: 14 residues. The CDR3 loop is CASSDRTATYEQYF. DNA for the CDR3: TGTGCCAGCAGTGACCGGACAGCTACCTACGAGCAGTACTTC.

The J gene is TRBJ2-5, the V gene TRBV5-4; TRBD2 matches 8 bases. Germline CDR1 is SGHNT and CDR2 is YYREEE (reference sequence). This CDR3 has 15 amino acids. V gave up 0 bases and J gave up 2 bases; unmatched junction bases: 3. The CDR3 sequence is CASSLVRGGQETQYF. CDR3 bases: TGTGCCAGCAGCTTGGTACGGGGGGGGCAAGAGACCCAGTACTTC.

This rearrangement joins TRBV7-6 to TRBJ2-7; D gene unclear. The CDR3 contains 17 residues. The V end was cut by 1 base, the J end by 4 bases, with 20 bases between. Germline loops: CDR1 SGHVS, CDR2 FNYEAQ. CDR3 in amino acids: CASSLGVNLGVPYEQYF. Here the CDR3 DNA reads TGTGCCAGCAGCTTAGGGGTAAACTTGGGTGTCCCTTACGAGCAGTACTTC.